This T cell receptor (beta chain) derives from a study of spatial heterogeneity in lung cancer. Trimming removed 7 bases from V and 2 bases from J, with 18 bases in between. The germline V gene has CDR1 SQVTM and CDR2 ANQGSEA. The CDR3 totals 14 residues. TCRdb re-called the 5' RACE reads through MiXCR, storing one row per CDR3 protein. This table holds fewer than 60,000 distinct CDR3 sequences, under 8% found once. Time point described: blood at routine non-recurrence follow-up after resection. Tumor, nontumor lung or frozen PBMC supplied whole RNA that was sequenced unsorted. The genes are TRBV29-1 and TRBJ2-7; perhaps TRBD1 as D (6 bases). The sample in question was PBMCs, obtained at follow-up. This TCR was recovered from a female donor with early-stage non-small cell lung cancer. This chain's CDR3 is CSGDTWVGTYEQYF. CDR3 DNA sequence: TGCAGCGGGGACACATGGGTGGGCACCTACGAGCAGTACTTC.